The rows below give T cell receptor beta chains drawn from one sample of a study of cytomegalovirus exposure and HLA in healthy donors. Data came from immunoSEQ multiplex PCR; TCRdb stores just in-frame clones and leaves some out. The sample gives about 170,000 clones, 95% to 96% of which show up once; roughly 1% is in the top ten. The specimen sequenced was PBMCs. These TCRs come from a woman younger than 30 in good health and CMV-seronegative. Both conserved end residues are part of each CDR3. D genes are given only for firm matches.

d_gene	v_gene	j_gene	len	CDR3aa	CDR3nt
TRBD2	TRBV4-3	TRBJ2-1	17	CASSQDPTSGGLHEQFF	TGCGCCAGCAGCCAAGACCCCACTAGCGGGGGGTTACATGAGCAGTTCTTC
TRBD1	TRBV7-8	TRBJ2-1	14	CASSMDRGDNEQFF	TGTGCCAGCAGCATGGACAGGGGAGACAATGAGCAGTTCTTC
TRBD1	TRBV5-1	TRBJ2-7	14	CASSLRQGTYEQYF	TGCGCCAGCAGCTTGAGACAGGGGACCTACGAGCAGTACTTC
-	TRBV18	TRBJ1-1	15	CASSPPAGSNTEAFF	TGTGCCAGCTCACCACCTGCAGGCTCGAACACTGAAGCTTTCTTT
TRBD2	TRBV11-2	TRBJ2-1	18	CASSLAGLAGVGYNEQFF	TGTGCCAGCAGCTTAGCGGGGCTAGCGGGGGTCGGCTACAATGAGCAGTTCTTC
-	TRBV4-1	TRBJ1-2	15	CASSQDPGLNYGYTF	TGCGCCAGCAGCCAAGATCCCGGACTGAACTATGGCTACACCTTC
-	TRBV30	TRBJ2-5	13	CAWSEQGQETQYF	TGTGCCTGGAGCGAACAGGGACAAGAGACCCAGTACTTC
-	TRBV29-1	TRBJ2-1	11	CSAGSYNEQFF	TGCAGCGCGGGATCCTACAATGAGCAGTTCTTC
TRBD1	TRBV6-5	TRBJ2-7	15	CASKGATGNLVGQYF	TGTGCCAGCAAGGGGGCGACAGGGAATCTGGTAGGGCAGTACTTC
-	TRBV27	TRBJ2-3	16	CASRPDILKMTDTQYF	TGTGCCAGCAGGCCAGACATCCTGAAAATGACAGATACGCAGTATTTT
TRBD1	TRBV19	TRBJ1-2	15	CASRDTGVINYGYTF	TGTGCCAGTAGAGACACAGGGGTAATCAACTATGGCTACACCTTC
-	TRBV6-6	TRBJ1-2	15	CASTQTALQGNGYTF	TGTGCCAGCACCCAGACAGCCCTCCAGGGGAATGGCTACACCTTC
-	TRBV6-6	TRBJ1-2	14	CASSQDRTYYGYTF	TGTGCCAGCAGCCAGGACAGAACCTACTATGGCTACACCTTC
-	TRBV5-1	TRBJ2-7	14	CASSLAGQGYEQYF	TGCGCCAGCAGCTTGGCCGGCCAGGGCTACGAGCAGTACTTC
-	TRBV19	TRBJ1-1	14	CASKRNSWGAEAFF	TGTGCCAGTAAAAGGAACTCATGGGGGGCTGAAGCTTTCTTT
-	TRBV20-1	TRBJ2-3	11	CSATLADTQYF	TGCAGTGCTACGCTAGCAGATACGCAGTATTTT
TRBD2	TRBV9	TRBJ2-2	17	CASSQGLAGGLTGELFF	TGTGCCAGCAGTCAAGGACTAGCGGGGGGTCTCACCGGGGAGCTGTTTTTT
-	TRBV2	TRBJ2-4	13	CASSEGAQNIQYF	TGTGCCAGCAGTGAAGGGGCTCAAAACATTCAGTACTTC
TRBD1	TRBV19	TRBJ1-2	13	CASRQGQTYGYTF	TGTGCCAGTAGGCAGGGACAGACCTATGGCTACACCTTC
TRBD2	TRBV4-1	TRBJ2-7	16	CASSQVGGGTYYEQYF	TGCGCCAGCAGCCAAGTGGGCGGGGGGACTTACTACGAGCAGTACTTC
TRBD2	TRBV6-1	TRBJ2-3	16	CASSAISGGFTDTQYF	TGTGCCAGCAGTGCGATCAGCGGGGGGTTCACAGATACGCAGTATTTT
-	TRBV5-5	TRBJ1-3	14	CASSLAQSGNTIYF	TGTGCCAGCAGCTTGGCCCAATCTGGAAACACCATATATTTT
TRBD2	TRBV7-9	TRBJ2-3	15	CASSYGTSLTDTQYF	TGTGCCAGCAGCTATGGGACTAGCTTAACAGATACGCAGTATTTT
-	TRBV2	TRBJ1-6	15	CASSGGGFYNSPLHF	TGTGCCAGCAGTGGAGGAGGGTTTTATAATTCACCCCTCCACTTT
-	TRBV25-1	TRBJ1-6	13	CASSERGNSPLHF	TGTGCCAGCAGTGAACGGGGAAATTCACCCCTCCACTTT
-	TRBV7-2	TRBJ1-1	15	CASSLDSRGNTEAFF	TGTGCCAGCAGCTTAGATAGCCGCGGGAACACTGAAGCTTTCTTT
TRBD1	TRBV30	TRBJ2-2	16	CAWRGVLLQGNGELFF	TGTGCCTGGAGGGGGGTCTTACTACAGGGGAACGGGGAGCTGTTTTTT
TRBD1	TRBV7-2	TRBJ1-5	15	CASRVIGDRGQPQHF	TGTGCCAGCAGAGTGATAGGGGACAGGGGTCAGCCCCAGCATTTT